This TCR beta chain was identified in a study of T cells in localized non-small cell lung cancer. This table comes from immunoSEQ multiplex PCR, and its TCRdb copy is limited to in-frame clones, with some not included. The table has roughly 35,000 clones, 75% to 90% seen once. Details on this clone: Its antigen is unidentified.

The CDR3 is made up of 13 amino acids. V lost 4 bases and J 5 bases, leaving 11 bases between the germline ends. Germline V gene data show CDR1 as KGHSH and CDR2 as LQKENI. Study conclusions and caveats: It remains possible that heterogeneity exists, since only one tumor region was sequenced. Uninvolved adjacent lung had more T cell clonality than any other tissue, topping tumor. Researchers found a median approximately 50 of the top 100 tumor clones in adjacent lung.

The sequenced sample was peripheral blood, obtained before any cancer treatment. The gene calls are TRBV18 and TRBJ1-1, with D possibly TRBD1 on 6 matching bases. The sequence derives from a woman aged 40-70 years with stage I lung adenocarcinoma. CDR3 in amino acids: CASSLTTGTEAFF. CDR3 DNA: TGTGCCAGCTCACTCACCACAGGGACTGAAGCTTTCTTT.